This note documents a single TCR beta chain sequence. The V and J ends lost 6 bases and 4 bases respectively, with 9 bases between them. The CDR3 length is 11 residues. In germline, CDR1 is DFQATT, CDR2 SNEGSKA (reference sequence). This entry comes from a study of identical twins. TCRdb reprocessed the 5' RACE reads with MiXCR, giving one entry per CDR3 protein. This repertoire shows approximately 700,000 distinct CDR3 sequences, 15% to 20% found once; its top ten account for around 13%. These data were likewise used in another study, on T cells expressing NK-cell markers. This second study notes: It was from sorted CD3+CD56+NKG2C+, CD3+CD56+NKG2C- and CD3+CD56-NKG2C+ T cells that TCR beta repertoires came.

This chain connects TRBV20-1 to TRBJ1-1; D remains ambiguous. Source material: PBMCs. The sequence derives from a woman aged 18-30 years in good health. CDR3 nucleotides: TGCAGTGCCCCCGGGAGCACTGAAGCTTTCTTT. It is translated as CSAPGSTEAFF.